A selection of T cell receptor beta chains follows, all from one sample in a study of blood T cell repertoires in COVID-19. Data came from immunoSEQ multiplex PCR; TCRdb stores just in-frame clones and leaves some out. Among some 200,000 clones listed, about 85% were seen once. Sequenced: PBMCs or T cells enriched from blood (not recorded which). Receptors were obtained from a woman aged 25 to 39 who had recovered from COVID-19. The CDR3 runs from the conserved cysteine through the conserved F or W. Fields, in order: D gene, J gene, V gene, clone size, CDR3 protein, CDR3 DNA. The D gene is left open where the match is weak. Clone size is given for some rows only: seen once, a few or many times, or a class if the clone is expanded.

NA	TRBJ1-1	TRBV12-3/TRBV12-4	NA	CATTWTQNTEAFF	TGTGCCACCACCTGGACACAGAACACTGAAGCTTTCTTT
TRBD1	TRBJ1-3	TRBV30	NA	CAGRQGASGNTIYF	TGTGCCGGAAGACAGGGGGCCTCTGGAAACACCATATATTTT
NA	TRBJ1-2	TRBV24-1	NA	CATSDARGGPGNYGYTF	TGTGCCACCAGTGATGCCCGGGGGGGACCGGGTAACTATGGCTACACCTTC
TRBD2	TRBJ2-3	TRBV27	once	CASRRLGLAASSTDTQYF	TGTGCCAGCAGGAGATTAGGACTAGCGGCTTCTAGCACAGATACGCAGTATTTT
TRBD2	TRBJ2-1	TRBV6-6	NA	CASSSGTSGRAHNEQFF	TGTGCCAGCAGCTCCGGGACTAGCGGGAGGGCACACAATGAGCAGTTCTTC
TRBD1	TRBJ1-3	TRBV27	NA	CASSLRGTGVSGNTIYF	TGTGCCAGCAGTTTAAGGGGGACAGGAGTCTCTGGAAACACCATATATTTT
TRBD1	TRBJ1-2	TRBV11-2	NA	CASSARDRGSYGYTF	TGTGCCAGCAGCGCCCGGGACAGGGGGAGCTATGGCTACACCTTC
TRBD1	TRBJ1-5	TRBV7-6	NA	CASSPTGASNQPQHF	TGTGCCAGCAGCCCGACAGGGGCTAGCAATCAGCCCCAGCATTTT
NA	TRBJ1-2	TRBV7-8	NA	CASSGGGGSGYTF	TGTGCCAGCAGCGGCGGCGGGGGCTCTGGCTACACCTTC
NA	TRBJ2-7	TRBV7-2	NA	CASSSYYEQYF	TGTGCCAGCAGCTCTTACTACGAGCAGTACTTC
NA	TRBJ2-3	TRBV14	NA	CASSHRDFTDTQYF	TGTGCCAGCAGCCACCGGGACTTCACAGATACGCAGTATTTT
NA	TRBJ1-5	TRBV15	NA	CATSRGRGGNQPQHF	TGTGCCACCAGCAGAGGGAGGGGAGGAAATCAGCCCCAGCATTTT
TRBD1	TRBJ1-2	TRBV7-9	NA	CASKLSGTGKYGYTF	TGTGCCAGTAAACTCTCCGGGACAGGAAAGTACGGCTACACCTTC
NA	TRBJ2-2	TRBV5-1	NA	CASSLARPLGGELFF	TGCGCCAGCAGCTTGGCCAGGCCCCTTGGCGGGGAGCTGTTTTTT
NA	TRBJ2-3	TRBV5-4	NA	CASSLVGLTDTQYF	TGTGCCAGCAGCTTGGTGGGCCTCACAGATACGCAGTATTTT
TRBD2	TRBJ2-1	TRBV15	NA	CATSRDSRLAGGNEQFF	TGTGCCACCAGCAGAGATAGTAGACTAGCGGGGGGTAATGAGCAGTTCTTC
NA	TRBJ1-5	TRBV6-4	NA	CASSDRDWGNQPQHF	TGTGCCAGCAGTGACAGGGACTGGGGCAATCAGCCCCAGCATTTT
TRBD1	TRBJ2-1	TRBV6-2/TRBV6-3	once	CASSLDRGLLDEQFF	TGTGCCAGCAGTTTGGACAGGGGGCTGTTGGATGAGCAGTTCTTC
NA	TRBJ1-5	TRBV6-5	once	CASSRTVNPNQPQHF	TGTGCCAGCAGCAGGACAGTTAACCCCAATCAGCCCCAGCATTTT
NA	TRBJ2-3	TRBV7-2	NA	CASSLALDSLDTQYF	TGTGCCAGCAGCTTAGCCTTAGACAGTTTAGATACGCAGTATTTT
NA	TRBJ1-2	TRBV6-2/TRBV6-3	NA	CASSPGQRPYGYTF	TGTGCCAGCAGTCCCGGACAGAGACCCTATGGCTACACCTTC
TRBD1	TRBJ2-7	TRBV2	NA	CASSGSGGAGEQYF	TGTGCCAGCAGTGGGTCAGGGGGCGCGGGGGAGCAGTACTTC
TRBD2	TRBJ2-1	TRBV5-1	NA	CASSPWSASGGLNNEQFF	TGCGCCAGCAGCCCTTGGTCGGCTAGCGGGGGGCTCAACAATGAGCAGTTCTTC
NA	TRBJ2-7	TRBV3-1/TRBV3-2	NA	CASSQGPGVSYEQYF	TGTGCCAGCAGCCAAGGTCCCGGGGTTTCCTACGAGCAGTACTTC
NA	TRBJ2-5	TRBV24-1	NA	CATSDLGRDQETQYF	TGTGCCACCAGTGATCTTGGGAGAGACCAAGAGACCCAGTACTTC
NA	TRBJ2-2	TRBV27	NA	CASSLYREGKLFF	TGTGCCAGCAGTTTATACAGGGAAGGGAAGCTGTTTTTT
TRBD1	TRBJ1-1	TRBV6-5	NA	CASRIGQGLNTEAFF	TGTGCCAGCAGAATCGGACAGGGATTGAACACTGAAGCTTTCTTT
NA	TRBJ1-1	TRBV7-2	NA	CASSFNRENTEAFF	TGTGCCAGCAGCTTTAACAGGGAGAACACTGAAGCTTTCTTT
TRBD1	TRBJ2-5	TRBV29-1	NA	CSATGGQETQYF	TGCAGCGCTACAGGGGGCCAAGAGACCCAGTACTTC
TRBD1	TRBJ2-7	TRBV10-3	NA	CAISILGTGPYEQYF	TGTGCCATCAGCATTCTCGGGACAGGTCCCTACGAGCAGTACTTC